The present T cell receptor (beta chain) was sequenced within a study of blood T cell repertoires in COVID-19 (TCRdb year 2020). Some background on the complete study: Samples from collaborators originated in the United States, Italy and Spain and spanned both the acute and convalescent phases of COVID-19. The samples were drawn from the first 160 participants of the ongoing ImmuneRACE study and from 1,254 subjects provided by 6 global collaborators. HLA class I and class II types, where available, came from metadata supplied by the sample provider rather than from assay-based typing. Subjects who had been exposed to COVID-19, were actively infected with it, or had recovered from it provided the deeply sampled blood TCRbeta repertoires that made up the dataset. Nearly every sample came with metadata listing a de-identified subject ID, COVID-19 status, age in years and sex. The repertoires were released in a freely available public database intended as a resource for research on the immune response to SARS-CoV-2. The prospective study material was composed of cDNA or gDNA derived from T cells, B-cell-depleted T cells, or PBMCs. Study-wide findings and limitations: The amount of clinical and demographic metadata varied by source and participant and was provided uncurated.

Each collaborating institution followed its own protocols to collect whole blood in K2EDTA tubes. For TCRbeta analysis, collaborators shipped samples in one of three forms: frozen whole blood, isolated PBMCs, or DNA extracted from either of those sample types. CDR1 KGHDR and CDR2 SFDVKD are derived from the germline V gene. The CDR3, cysteine through phenylalanine, is 15 amino acids long. Of the read, only the CDR3 DNA is kept; its 45 bases are in frame from base 1. For this chain, trimming is 4 bases at the V end and 6 bases at the J end, and the number of junction bases without a gene match is 7. As to this clone: What this receptor recognizes is not known. No base quality values were provided; no much bigger clone lies one nucleotide off.

TCRbeta CDR3 regions were amplified from genomic DNA using the immunoSEQ Assay, a bias-controlled multiplex PCR. In the authors' own workflow: The number of nucleated cells in each sample was estimated by amplification of reference gene primers within the assay. To quantify the absolute abundance of each unique TCRbeta CDR3 rearrangement, sequence reads were collapsed and filtered. Productive Simpson clonality was computed per sample as the square root of Simpson's diversity index over productive rearrangements. The table comes from immuneACCESS by way of TCRdb, which keeps in-frame sequences with V and J called. Part of the clones is missing from these tables; in studies checked, under half for an unresolved V gene and the rest for unknown reasons. The V and J calls and clone size are taken from that table; D and trimming were inferred from the DNA. The sample table lists about 240,000 clones, 75% to 85% of them with a count of one. 4% to 5% of the sample is held by the ten biggest clonotypes.

This TCR derives from a woman aged 70-85 years with acute or convalescent COVID-19. The receptor chain draws on TRBV24-1 and TRBJ2-7; 11 nucleotides in the junction match TRBD1. The sample comprised peripheral blood. In nucleotide form, the sequence is TGTGCCACCAGTGACCCCGGGACAGGGGGAACCGAGCAGTACTTC. Translated, this is CATSDPGTGGTEQYF.